The 3 T cell receptor beta chains given below trace back to one sample, sequenced in a study of PD-1 blockade in classical Hodgkin lymphoma. There was relapse after autologous stem cell transplantation in every patient, and there was variation in brentuximab vedotin exposure. TCRdb's table, derived via immunoSEQ multiplex PCR, lists solely in-frame clones and lacks some. The sample consists of 25,000 or so clones, roughly 62% of them appearing once. This specimen was peripheral blood mononuclear cells (PBMCs), taken before the second cycle of nivolumab. These receptors were obtained from a human donor with classical Hodgkin lymphoma.

The rearrangement joins TRBV7-2 to TRBJ1-2; no clear D. This CDR3 has 18 residues. V was shortened by 6 bases and J by 5 bases, with 28 bases between the two germline ends. Germline V gene sequence: CDR1 SGHTA, CDR2 FQGNSA. CDR3 DNA sequence: TGTGCCAGCAGTCAATTAGAACTTCTTATAGATCGGAGGTATGGCTACACCTTC. It translates to CASSQLELLIDRRYGYTF.

The chain uses TRBV4-3 and TRBJ2-1; D uncertain. Germline V gene data show CDR1 as LGHNA and CDR2 as YSLEER. Between the trimmed V and J ends, which lost 1 base and 6 bases, there was a span of 7 bases. This CDR3 is built from 13 residues. In DNA, the CDR3 is TGCGCCAGCAGCCAAGTCTCAGGCAATGAGCAGTTCTTC. Translation gives CASSQVSGNEQFF.

This chain connects TRBV29-1 to TRBJ1-5; no clear D. Trimming removed 7 bases at V and 3 bases at J, with 13 bases between. CDR1 and CDR2 from the germline V gene are SQVTM and ANQGSEA. The CDR3 contains 13 residues. The CDR3 coding sequence is TGCAGCGCTAAAGGTTCCTCCAATCAGCCCCAGCATTTT. It yields the protein CSAKGSSNQPQHF. Filled out from reference TRBV29-1 and TRBJ1-5, the complete variable domain reads SAVISQKPSRDICQRGTSLTIQCQVDSQVTMMFWYRQQPGQSLTLIATANQGSEATYESGFVIDKFPISRPNLTFSTLTVSNMSPEDSSIYLCSAKGSSNQPQHFGDGTRLSIL.